This is a list of T cell receptor beta chains from one sample in a study of human T cells and chemical hapten exposure. TCRdb independently ran MiXCR on the RACE reads; one entry per CDR3 protein. Of 380,000 or so distinct CDR3 sequences detected, over 5% appear once; the ten largest clones hold around 8%. Sample: whole blood, taken in connection with sensitization to the hapten diphenylcyclopropenone (DPC). The source of these receptors is a young woman with alopecia areata. Some clones in this sample may be carry-over from other donors' samples. CDR3s include the opening cysteine and the closing phenylalanine or tryptophan. A D gene is named only where the DNA matches it firmly. Size is stated for part of the rows, as once, few or many counts, or as a class when the clone is expanded.

V gene,clone size,J gene,D gene,CDR3 DNA,CDR3 protein
TRBV25-1,few,TRBJ1-2,-,TGTGCCAGCGGCGGGGAGCCTGGCCGTATATATGGCTACACCTTC,CASGGEPGRIYGYTF
TRBV5-1,many,TRBJ2-1,TRBD2,TGCGCCAGCAGCCAAAGCGGGAGCTCCTACAATGAGCAGTTCTTC,CASSQSGSSYNEQFF
TRBV14,many,TRBJ2-5,-,TGTGCCAGCTCCTCGAAGAGACGGCTATCCCAAGAGACCCAGTACTTC,CASSSKRRLSQETQYF
TRBV21-1,many,TRBJ1-1,-,TGTGCCAGCCTCCCTTCTCCCGACAGCGCCACTGAAGCTTTCTTT,CASLPSPDSATEAFF
TRBV5-1,many,TRBJ2-5,-,TGTGCCAGCAGCCTGACGGAGACCCAGTACTTC,CASSLTETQYF
TRBV27,few,TRBJ2-1,TRBD2,TGTGCCAGCAGTTCTGGGACTAGCGGGGGGGCTATAACCTACAATGAGCAGTTCTTC,CASSSGTSGGAITYNEQFF
TRBV9,-,TRBJ1-2,-,TGTGCCAGCAGCTCACAGACAGGAGCCTACACCTTC,CASSSQTGAYTF
TRBV25-1,-,TRBJ1-2,-,TGTGCCAGCAGTGAAAAAGACGGAAGCAACTATGGCTACACCTTC,CASSEKDGSNYGYTF
TRBV6-5,-,TRBJ2-7,-,TGTGCCAGTACTACAGGGAGCGAGCAGTACTTC,CASTTGSEQYF
TRBV20-1,few,TRBJ2-2,TRBD2,TGCAGTGCTAGCCCGGGACTAGCGTTCGGGGAGCTGTTTTTT,CSASPGLAFGELFF
TRBV10-3,-,TRBJ2-2,-,TGTGCCATCAGTGTATGGGATAACACCGGGGAGCTGTTTTTT,CAISVWDNTGELFF
TRBV7-6,many,TRBJ2-5,-,TGTGCCAGCAGCTTAGACTTTCGGGGGGCGGGGGAGACCCAGTACTTC,CASSLDFRGAGETQYF
TRBV4-2,few,TRBJ1-1,-,TGTGCCAGCAGCCCGCTTAAGGGAACCCCTGAAGCTTTCTTT,CASSPLKGTPEAFF
TRBV7-2,-,TRBJ1-5,-,TGTGCCAGCTCCCGGGACCCGACGAATCAGCCCCAGCATTTT,CASSRDPTNQPQHF
TRBV7-2,few,TRBJ2-5,-,TGTGCCAGCGGTACAAAACAGGGAAAAGAGACCCAGTACTTC,CASGTKQGKETQYF
TRBV6-6,-,TRBJ2-7,-,TGTGCCAGCAGTTACTCCCCCCCAGGGGACCCCTACGAGCAGTACTTC,CASSYSPPGDPYEQYF
TRBV28,few,TRBJ2-7,TRBD1,TGTGCCAGCAGCCCCCCGGGACAGAATCGCTACGAGCAGTACTTC,CASSPPGQNRYEQYF
TRBV6-2/TRBV6-3,few,TRBJ1-1,-,TGTGCCAGCAGACAGGGTGGCGCGTATCCTGAAGCTTTCTTT,CASRQGGAYPEAFF
TRBV7-9,many,TRBJ1-2,TRBD1,TGTGCCAGCAGCTCCGTCCCGGGACAGGACCCGAACTATGGCTACACCTTC,CASSSVPGQDPNYGYTF
TRBV20-1,few,TRBJ2-3,-,TGCAGTGCTAAAGCTCGGGCCCAAACACGCACAGATACGCAGTATTTT,CSAKARAQTRTDTQYF
TRBV20-1,few,TRBJ2-1,TRBD2,TGCAGTGCTAGGGATAGCGGGACAATCTCCTACAATGAGCAGTTCTTC,CSARDSGTISYNEQFF
TRBV7-9,many,TRBJ1-2,-,TGTGCCAGCAGCCCTCCGGGATCTGATGGCTACACCTTC,CASSPPGSDGYTF
TRBV6-2/TRBV6-3,-,TRBJ1-2,TRBD1,TGTGCCAGCAGTGGAGGGACAGGGGCCTATGGCTACACCTTC,CASSGGTGAYGYTF
TRBV13,few,TRBJ2-2,TRBD2,TGTGCCAGCAGCTCTCCGCCCGCGGGGGGGAACACCGGGGAGCTGTTTTTT,CASSSPPAGGNTGELFF
TRBV7-9,-,TRBJ1-6,-,TGTGCCAGCAGCTTAAAGGTGGGGCCCAGAGTCGGGTCACCCCTCCACTTT,CASSLKVGPRVGSPLHF
TRBV2,-,TRBJ2-3,-,TGTGCCAGCACCGGGGTGAGGAGCACAGATACGCAGTATTTT,CASTGVRSTDTQYF
TRBV6-6,few,TRBJ2-3,TRBD2,TGTGCCAGCAGTTACCGAGGGACTAGCGGGGGGGCCACAGATACGCAGTATTTT,CASSYRGTSGGATDTQYF
TRBV4-2,many,TRBJ1-2,-,TGTGCCAGCAGCCAAGATAAGGGGAACTATGGCTACACCTTC,CASSQDKGNYGYTF
TRBV5-1,many,TRBJ2-1,-,TGCGCCAGCAGCTACCGGGACACCTACAATGAGCAGTTCTTC,CASSYRDTYNEQFF
TRBV7-9,many,TRBJ2-3,TRBD2,TGTGCCAGCAGCTGGGTACTAGCGGTCACAGATACGCAGTATTTT,CASSWVLAVTDTQYF
TRBV7-6,few,TRBJ2-1,-,TGTGCCAGCAGCTTTAAGGCGGGGGCCCACAATGAGCAGTTCTTC,CASSFKAGAHNEQFF
TRBV2,many,TRBJ1-4,-,TGTGCCAGCAGTGATTGGGCAGTTGGGGAAAAACTGTTTTTT,CASSDWAVGEKLFF
TRBV18,few,TRBJ2-5,-,TGTGCCAGCTCACCACCGAGGAGGGAAGAGACCCAGTACTTC,CASSPPRREETQYF
TRBV12-3/TRBV12-4,few,TRBJ2-1,-,TGTGCCAGCAGTTTAGTAGGAGGCCAGCAGTTCTTC,CASSLVGGQQFF
TRBV7-6,few,TRBJ2-3,-,TGTGCCAGCAGCCCCGTGAGGGTGCCGCCTACGGCCAAGACAGATACGCAGTATTTT,CASSPVRVPPTAKTDTQYF
TRBV20-1,-,TRBJ1-1,-,TGCAGTGCTAGAGCCCCGACAGACACTGAAGCTTTCTTT,CSARAPTDTEAFF
TRBV5-1,-,TRBJ2-7,-,TGCGCCAGCAGCGAGCCCCACCAGCAGTACTTC,CASSEPHQQYF
TRBV5-1,many,TRBJ2-5,-,TGCGCCAGCAGCTTGGTCGTGCGGAACCGGATCCAAGAGACCCAGTACTTC,CASSLVVRNRIQETQYF
TRBV13,-,TRBJ1-1,-,TGTGCCAGCAGCCAAAGGTGGGGGGATTACATGAACACTGAAGCTTTCTTT,CASSQRWGDYMNTEAFF
TRBV5-1,-,TRBJ2-5,-,TGCGCCAGCAGCTTTACAGGGATGCAAGAGACCCAGTACTTC,CASSFTGMQETQYF
TRBV27,few,TRBJ2-3,TRBD2,TGTGCCAGCAGAGAGGGACTAGAGGCAGATACGCAGTATTTT,CASREGLEADTQYF
TRBV28,few,TRBJ1-2,-,TGTGCCAGCTCCAGGGGAGGATACTATGGCTACACCTTC,CASSRGGYYGYTF
TRBV2,-,TRBJ2-3,TRBD2,TGTGCCATCCAACTAGCGAACACAGATACGCAGTATTTT,CAIQLANTDTQYF
TRBV11-1,-,TRBJ2-7,-,TGTGCCAGCAGCTTACAGGACAGTTCCGAGCAGTACTTC,CASSLQDSSEQYF
TRBV3-1,-,TRBJ2-3,-,TGTGCCAGCAGTCAGGAGGGACAGAAAGGTAGCGGGGTAACAGATACGCAGTATTTT,CASSQEGQKGSGVTDTQYF
TRBV7-2,few,TRBJ2-7,-,TGTGCCAGCAGCTTCCCGGGGAGCTCCTACGAGCAGTACTTC,CASSFPGSSYEQYF
TRBV29-1,-,TRBJ2-5,-,TGCAGCGTTGAACGGACTCCCCTGGGTTCGGGGGAGACCCAGTACTTC,CSVERTPLGSGETQYF
TRBV12-3/TRBV12-4,few,TRBJ2-5,TRBD1,TGTGCCAGCACTCCTATCGACAGGGGCTTTGAAGAGACCCAGTACTTC,CASTPIDRGFEETQYF
TRBV7-2,-,TRBJ2-3,TRBD2,TGTGCCAGCAGCTTACTGGGACTAGCGGGGGGGCCCGATACGCAGTATTTT,CASSLLGLAGGPDTQYF
TRBV27,-,TRBJ2-3,-,TGTGCCAGCAGCCCCTGGTCTAGCGAGAGCACAGATACGCAGTATTTT,CASSPWSSESTDTQYF
TRBV7-9,-,TRBJ1-1,-,TGTGCCAGCAGCTTAGCGCCGGAGAGATTGAACACTGAAGCTTTCTTT,CASSLAPERLNTEAFF
TRBV12-3/TRBV12-4,many,TRBJ2-3,TRBD1,TGTGCCAGCAGGAAGGGACAGGGACCAGATACGCAGTATTTT,CASRKGQGPDTQYF
TRBV24-1,many,TRBJ2-2,-,TGTGCCACCAGTGATTTGCTAAAGTCTGTAGCCGGGGAGCTGTTTTTT,CATSDLLKSVAGELFF